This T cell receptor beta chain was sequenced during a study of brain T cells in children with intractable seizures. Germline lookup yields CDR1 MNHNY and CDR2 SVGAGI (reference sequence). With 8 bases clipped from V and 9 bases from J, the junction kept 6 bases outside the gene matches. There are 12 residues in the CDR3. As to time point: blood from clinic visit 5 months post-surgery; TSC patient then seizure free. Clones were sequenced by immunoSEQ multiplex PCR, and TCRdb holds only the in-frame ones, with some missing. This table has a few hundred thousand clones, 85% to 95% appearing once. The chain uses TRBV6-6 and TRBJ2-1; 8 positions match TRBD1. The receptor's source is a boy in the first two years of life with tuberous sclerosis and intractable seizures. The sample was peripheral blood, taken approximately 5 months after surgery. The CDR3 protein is CASVTGVGEQFF. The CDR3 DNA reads TGTGCCAGCGTGACAGGGGTGGGTGAGCAGTTCTTC.